The clone carrying this T cell receptor (beta chain) was counted ten times or more. Its target is not known. CDR3 length: 12 amino acids. Trimming took 5 bases from V and 7 from J, leaving 12 bases between them. The source of the sample is a study of T cells after yellow fever vaccination. MiXCR, run by TCRdb on the 5' RACE reads, gives a single entry per CDR3 protein. Altogether 300,000 to 350,000 distinct CDR3 sequences are present, around 4.5% being singletons, with the ten largest covering just under 20%. Overall study findings and caveats: Post-booster repertoires again held most primary-vaccination clones (about 95% CD4, roughly 88% CD8). FACS-sorted repertoires might harbor abundant contaminating clonotypes from the bulk population.

This sample comprised PBMCs, obtained 15 days after the yellow fever booster vaccination. This clonotype originated in a man aged 18 to 35 who received the YFV17D yellow fever vaccine. The V call is TRBV12-3 or TRBV12-4, the J call TRBJ2-7, with D perhaps being TRBD1 or TRBD2 (6 bases each). DNA of the CDR3: TGTGCCAGCAGTGCGACTAGGGGGGAGCAGTACTTC. Amino acids: CASSATRGEQYF.